This T cell receptor (beta chain) was documented in a study of T cells after posttransplantation cyclophosphamide. The germline V gene encodes CDR1 MDHEN and CDR2 SYDVKM. The length of the CDR3 is 11 residues. The V gene lost 6 bases and the J gene lost 0 bases, with 3 bases spanning the gap. The assay was immunoSEQ multiplex PCR, and TCRdb's table has in-frame clones only and misses some. The sample consists of about 52,000 clones, approximately 86% of them appearing once. V gene TRBV28 combines with J gene TRBJ2-7; D is uncertain. Sequencing was done on a sample of PBMCs. This TCR derives from a man aged 30 to 39 with a blood cancer, CMV-positive, and with a related stem cell donor. The CDR3 loop reads CASSFSYEQYF. DNA of the CDR3: TGTGCCAGCAGCTTCTCCTACGAGCAGTACTTC.